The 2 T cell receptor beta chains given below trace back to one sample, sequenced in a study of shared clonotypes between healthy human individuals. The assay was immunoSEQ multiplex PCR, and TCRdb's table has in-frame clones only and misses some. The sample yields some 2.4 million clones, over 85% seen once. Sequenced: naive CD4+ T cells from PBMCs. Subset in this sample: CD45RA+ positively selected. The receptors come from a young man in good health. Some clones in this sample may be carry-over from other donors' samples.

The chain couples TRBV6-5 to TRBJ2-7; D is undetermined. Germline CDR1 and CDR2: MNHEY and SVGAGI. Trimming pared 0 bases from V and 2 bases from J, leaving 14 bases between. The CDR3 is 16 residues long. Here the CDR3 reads CASSYSDLPGPYEQYF. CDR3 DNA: TGTGCCAGCAGTTACTCAGACTTGCCCGGACCCTACGAGCAGTACTTC.

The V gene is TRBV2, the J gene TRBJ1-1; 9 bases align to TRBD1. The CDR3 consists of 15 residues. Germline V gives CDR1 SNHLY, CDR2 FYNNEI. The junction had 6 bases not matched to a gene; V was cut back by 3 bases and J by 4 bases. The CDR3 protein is CASSEGTGWGTEAFF. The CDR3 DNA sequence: TGTGCCAGCAGTGAGGGGACAGGGTGGGGCACTGAAGCTTTCTTT.